The TCR beta chain under discussion was sequenced for a study of T cell repertoires in cytomegalovirus infection. Whole-study results and caveats: Individuals carrying CMV plus the relevant HLA were identified by cumulative frequency of public TCR beta families.

MiXCR was run by TCRdb on the reads, yielding one entry per CDR3 protein. This table holds roughly 920,000 distinct CDR3 sequences, less than 35% found once. The CDR3 spans 15 residues. V was trimmed by 6 bases and J by 1 base, leaving 14 bases between them. Looked up from germline, CDR1 is SGHDT and CDR2 is YYEEEE. Concerning this clonotype itself: As yet, its antigen is unknown.

The chain carries TRBV5-6 and TRBJ1-5, with D unclear. The sequenced sample was cultured CD8+ T cells from PBMCs, obtained from culture after CMV antigen stimulation. This TCR derives from a human donor in good health (CMV status not recorded). Some clones in this sample may be carry-over from other donors' samples. The CDR3 DNA sequence: TGTGCCAGCACCTTCGGCTTGGGAAGCAATCAGCCCCAGCATTTT. Translating gives CASTFGLGSNQPQHF.